This T cell receptor (beta chain) was identified in a study of blood T cell repertoires in COVID-19. Study-wide background: Sites in the United States, Italy and Spain provided acute and convalescent COVID-19 samples. Nucleic acid was either cDNA or gDNA, and it came from T cells, B-cell-depleted T cells, or PBMCs.

In the source study's methods: Estimates of nucleated cell counts were drawn from the amplification of reference gene primers. Repertoires were generated with immunoSEQ multiplex PCR, while TCRdb's copy carries only in-frame clones and drops some. That table is the source of V, J and clone size, and D and trimming were worked out from the DNA. Altogether over 300,000 clones are present, more than 80% being singletons, with the ten largest covering roughly 6.7%. CDR3 length: 14 amino acids. Germline values: CDR1 MNHEY, CDR2 SVGEGT. V shed 0 bases and J shed 0 bases, with 6 bases lying between them. Sequencing used peripheral blood. The rearrangement joins TRBV6-2 or TRBV6-3 to TRBJ2-7, with D perhaps TRBD2 (5 bases). This TCR was sampled from a man between 18 and 29 years old who had recovered from COVID-19. The CDR3 coding sequence is TGTGCCAGCAGTTACTCGGGGAGCTCCTACGAGCAGTACTTC. It specifies CASSYSGSSYEQYF.